This passage covers 25 T cell receptor beta chains from one sample sequenced in a study of T cell responses to AZD1222 COVID-19 vaccine. Libraries were prepared by immunoSEQ multiplex PCR; TCRdb keeps only in-frame clonotypes and omits some of them. Of 65,000 to 75,000 clones listed, 80% to 90% are singletons. Sequenced here: peripheral blood, sampled on day 0 of AZD1222 vaccination. These TCRs come from an adult in good health.

There are a few counts of this clone. The chain links TRBV27 to TRBJ1-1, with D hard to call. The CDR3 spans 15 residues. The V and J ends lost 4 bases and 0 bases respectively, with 12 bases between them. Looked up from germline, CDR1 is MNHEY and CDR2 is SMNVEV (reference sequence). CDR3: CASSSGVVMNTEAFF. In DNA, the CDR3 is TGTGCCAGCAGTTCCGGGGTGGTTATGAACACTGAAGCTTTCTTT.

The rearrangement links TRBV7-9 to TRBJ1-1; D not resolved. Trimming shortened V by 5 bases and J by 1 base, and 14 bases separated the two germline ends. The CDR3 length is 15 residues. CDR1 and CDR2 from the germline V gene are SEHNR and FQNEAQ (reference sequence). Here the CDR3 DNA reads TGTGCCAGCAGCCGTGCTGCAGGAGCGAACACTGAAGCTTTCTTT. Translation gives CASSRAAGANTEAFF.

The chain carries TRBV5-6 and TRBJ2-7; 7 bases fit TRBD1. This CDR3 comprises 15 residues. Looked up from germline, CDR1 is SGHDT and CDR2 is YYEEEE. V shed 4 bases and J 1 base; nucleotides not matched to a gene: 8. CDR3 DNA: TGTGCCAGCAGCCCAGGGACAGTATCATCCTACGAGCAGTACTTC. It yields the protein CASSPGTVSSYEQYF.

The V and J genes are TRBV5-1 and TRBJ1-1, with D possibly TRBD1 on 5 matching bases. The CDR3 spans 15 residues. V gave up 5 bases and J gave up 5 bases, with 19 bases separating them. From germline, CDR1 is SGHRS and CDR2 YFSETQ. The CDR3 region is CASRQLQGGRTEAFF. In DNA, the CDR3 is TGCGCCAGCAGACAACTCCAGGGAGGGAGGACTGAAGCTTTCTTT.

This clone was recorded once. V usage is TRBV19 and J usage is TRBJ2-5, with a tentative D call TRBD2 (5 bases). The V and J ends lost 7 bases and 3 bases respectively, with 12 bases between them. The CDR3 has 13 amino acids. Germline assignment: CDR1 LNHDA and CDR2 SQIVND (reference sequence). Written as DNA, the CDR3 is TGTGCCAGTAAAATGTGGGGAGAAGAGACCCAGTACTTC. Protein: CASKMWGEETQYF.

This chain links TRBV10-3 with TRBJ2-7; 10 nucleotides align to TRBD2. Germline loops: CDR1 ENHRY, CDR2 SYGVKD. The CDR3 extends over 17 amino acids. Unmatched junction bases numbered 16, after V lost 11 bases and J lost 0 bases. CDR3 nucleotide sequence: TGTGCCGTTGGGGAGACTAGCGGGTCTGTGAGCTCCTACGAGCAGTACTTC. As protein: CAVGETSGSVSSYEQYF.

The rearrangement links TRBV6-5 to TRBJ2-7; no clear D gene. The CDR3 length is 16 residues. Germline V gene lookup returns CDR1 MNHEY and CDR2 SVGAGI. Trimming pared 0 bases from V and 7 bases from J, leaving 19 bases between. CDR3 sequence reads: CASSYSRRDHVGEQYF. For the CDR3, the DNA is TGTGCCAGCAGTTACTCCCGCAGAGACCACGTCGGGGAGCAGTACTTC.

In this sample, this clone turned up a few times. The chain recombines TRBV30 with TRBJ1-3; D remains ambiguous. Per germline, CDR1 GTSNPN and CDR2 SVGIG (reference sequence). The CDR3 consists of 13 residues. Trimming took 1 base from V and 3 from J, leaving 7 bases between them. Here the CDR3 reads CAWSGPGGNTIYF. The DNA for the CDR3 is TGTGCCTGGAGTGGTCCGGGTGGAAACACCATATATTTT.

This sequence joins TRBV30 and TRBJ1-5; no definite D call. Germline CDR1 and CDR2: GTSNPN and SVGIG (reference sequence). V lost 2 bases, J lost 7 bases, and 21 bases lay in between. The length of the CDR3 is 16 residues. The CDR3 DNA follows: TGTGCCTGGAGTCACCCAGGCCCTATATCTAGACAGCCCCAGCATTTT. As protein: CAWSHPGPISRQPQHF.

The J gene is TRBJ2-3, the V gene TRBV4-3; either TRBD1 or TRBD2 may fit D (6 bases each). The ends were cut back, 2 bases at V and 2 bases at J, with 14 bases in the middle. The germline V gene has CDR1 LGHNA and CDR2 YSLEER. The CDR3 is 16 amino acids. The CDR3 spells CASSQNPGEDTDTQYF. The DNA of the CDR3 is TGCGCCAGCAGCCAAAACCCAGGGGAGGACACAGATACGCAGTATTTT.

The rearrangement joins TRBV18 to TRBJ2-1; TRBD2 agrees at 15 bases. The CDR3 contains 14 residues. In germline, CDR1 is KGHSH, CDR2 LQKENI. V dropped 5 bases and J dropped 9; count of bases not matched to a gene: 2. The CDR3 DNA reads as TGTGCCAGCTCAGGGACTAGCGGGAGGTCTGAGCAGTTCTTC. Translated: CASSGTSGRSEQFF.

This clone was counted only a few times. The rearrangement links TRBV28 to TRBJ1-3; D is uncertain. The CDR3 runs to 13 residues. The germline V and J ends were trimmed by 5 bases and 4 bases, with 9 bases remaining between them. Per the germline V gene, CDR1 is MDHEN and CDR2 is SYDVKM. CDR3 in DNA: TGTGCCAGCAGTCTACTCGGAGGAAACACCATATATTTT. Residues: CASSLLGGNTIYF.

This chain joins TRBV7-8 and TRBJ1-4, with D possibly being TRBD1 (5 bases). Germline CDR1 is SGHVS and CDR2 is FQNEAQ. V was pared by 4 bases and J by 5 bases, with 14 bases between. CDR3 size: 15 residues. This CDR3 reads CASSSWGVGNEKLFF. The CDR3 DNA follows: TGTGCCAGCAGCTCATGGGGGGTAGGGAATGAAAAACTGTTTTTT.

This clone is a singleton in its sample. This chain uses TRBV7-2 with TRBJ1-5, with D unclear. The CDR3 consists of 14 residues. Germline CDR1 is SGHTA and CDR2 is FQGNSA. The V and J ends lost 1 base and 3 bases respectively, with 7 bases between them. CDR3 sequence: CASSLEKNNQPQHF. The CDR3 DNA reads as TGTGCCAGCAGCTTAGAAAAGAACAATCAGCCCCAGCATTTT.

This clone has more than one count but fewer than ten. The chain combines TRBV5-1 with TRBJ2-6; D is undetermined. This CDR3 has 15 amino acids. Germline V gene sequence: CDR1 SGHRS, CDR2 YFSETQ. V gave up 6 bases and J gave up 2 bases, with 12 bases separating them. Here the CDR3 reads CASTPDMPGANVLTF. CDR3 DNA: TGCGCCAGCACCCCAGATATGCCTGGGGCCAACGTCCTGACTTTC.

The V and J genes are TRBV3-1 (or the pseudogene TRBV3-2) and TRBJ2-7; D gene uncertain. This CDR3 comprises 13 residues. Germline V gene data show CDR1 as LGHDT and CDR2 as YNNKEL (reference sequence). Trimming took 3 bases from V and 3 from J, leaving 9 bases between them. Here the CDR3 DNA reads TGTGCCAGCAGCCAGCTAGTCCACTACGAGCAGTACTTC. This encodes CASSQLVHYEQYF.

This clone was observed once. The chain couples TRBV7-3 to TRBJ1-4, with 7 bases identical to TRBD1. The CDR3 is 17 amino acids. Germline V gene lookup returns CDR1 SGHTA and CDR2 FQGTGA. V dropped 2 bases and J dropped 7; count of bases not matched to a gene: 13. CDR3 sequence (DNA): TGTGCCAGCAGCTTAGGTTTTGCCAGGGGGGTGTGTGAAAAACTGTTTTTT. Translated: CASSLGFARGVCEKLFF. The variable domain in full, completed from reference TRBV7-3 and TRBJ1-4, reads GAGVSQTPSNKVTEKGKYVELRCDPISGHTALYWYRQSLGQGPEFLIYFQGTGAADDSGLPNDRFFAVRPEGSVSTLKIQRTERGDSAVYLCASSLGFARGVCEKLFFGSGTQLSVL.

The chain recombines TRBV27 with TRBJ2-3; D may be TRBD2 (5 bases). The CDR3 is 14 amino acids. Germline CDR1 is MNHEY and CDR2 is SMNVEV (reference sequence). The V gene lost 5 bases and the J gene lost 0 bases, with 9 bases spanning the gap. In DNA form, the CDR3 reads TGTGCCAGCAGTCGCACGGGGAGCACAGATACGCAGTATTTT. Protein sequence: CASSRTGSTDTQYF.

The chain recombines TRBV7-2 with TRBJ2-7; D is uncertain. The CDR3 runs to 12 residues. V lost 3 bases and J lost 3, with 6 bases in between. Germline V CDR1 and CDR2: SGHTA, FQGNSA. CDR3 DNA sequence: TGTGCCAGCAGCTTTTCGGGCTACGAGCAGTACTTC. Translated, it gives CASSFSGYEQYF. Combining the CDR3 with reference TRBV7-2 and TRBJ2-7 gives the whole variable domain GAGVSQSPSNKVTEKGKDVELRCDPISGHTALYWYRQSLGQGLEFLIYFQGNSAPDKSGLPSDRFSAERTGGSVSTLTIQRTQQEDSAVYLCASSFSGYEQYFGPGTRLTVT.

The chain uses TRBV7-2 and TRBJ1-3, with 8 bases identical to TRBD1. V shed 2 bases and J 8 bases; nucleotides not matched to a gene: 5. CDR1 SGHTA and CDR2 FQGNSA come from the germline V gene. This CDR3 is built from 14 residues. CDR3 nucleotide sequence: TGTGCCAGCAGCTTATCACAGGGGGGGGACACCATATATTTT. Translation gives CASSLSQGGDTIYF. The entire variable domain, with the rest obtained from reference TRBV7-2 and TRBJ1-3, is as follows: GAGVSQSPSNKVTEKGKDVELRCDPISGHTALYWYRQSLGQGLEFLIYFQGNSAPDKSGLPSDRFSAERTGGSVSTLTIQRTQQEDSAVYLCASSLSQGGDTIYFGEGSWLTVV.

The chain has TRBV28 and TRBJ2-5; 9 nucleotides align to TRBD2. CDR3 length: 17 amino acids. The V segment lost 6 bases and the J segment 4 bases; nucleotides outside the gene matches: 15. Looked up from germline, CDR1 is MDHEN and CDR2 is SYDVKM. The CDR3 sequence is CASSGDLLAGKAETQYF. The DNA for the CDR3 is TGTGCCAGCAGCGGTGACCTCCTAGCGGGAAAAGCAGAGACCCAGTACTTC.

The genes are TRBV6-6 and TRBJ1-3; D is undetermined. Germline CDR1 is MNHNY and CDR2 is SVGAGI (reference sequence). There are 15 residues in the CDR3. Trimming stripped 10 bases from V and 0 bases from J, with 16 bases between. CDR3 nucleotides: TGTGCCACCTGTTCGGACTTCGTCTCTGGAAACACCATATATTTT. Translating gives CATCSDFVSGNTIYF.

The chain joins TRBV7-3 to TRBJ1-1, with 7 bases lining up with TRBD1. Germline V lookup: CDR1 SGHTA, CDR2 FQGTGA. Unmatched junction bases numbered 4, after V lost 0 bases and J lost 6 bases. This CDR3 is 14 amino acids long. The CDR3 bases are TGTGCCAGCAGCTTAACACAGGGGCGACCTGAAGCTTTCTTT. Amino acid sequence: CASSLTQGRPEAFF.

The chain employs TRBV27 and TRBJ1-2, with D possibly TRBD1 on 5 matching bases. Germline V gene sequence: CDR1 MNHEY, CDR2 SMNVEV (reference sequence). The CDR3 length is 17 residues. Between the trimmed V and J ends, which lost 0 bases and 5 bases, there was a span of 19 bases. CDR3 DNA sequence: TGTGCCAGCAGTTTATCGGGGACTTCATATTTTGGGTATGGCTACACCTTC. The encoded protein is CASSLSGTSYFGYGYTF.

The chain combines TRBV5-1 with TRBJ2-3, with 7 bases that match TRBD2. CDR3 length equals 15 residues. J was trimmed by 2 bases and V by 3 bases; bases with no gene match: 6. The V gene's germline CDR1 is SGHRS and CDR2 YFSETQ. The DNA for the CDR3 is TGCGCCAGCAGCTCCGGGGGGTTTCACACAGATACGCAGTATTTT. Encoded protein: CASSSGGFHTDTQYF.